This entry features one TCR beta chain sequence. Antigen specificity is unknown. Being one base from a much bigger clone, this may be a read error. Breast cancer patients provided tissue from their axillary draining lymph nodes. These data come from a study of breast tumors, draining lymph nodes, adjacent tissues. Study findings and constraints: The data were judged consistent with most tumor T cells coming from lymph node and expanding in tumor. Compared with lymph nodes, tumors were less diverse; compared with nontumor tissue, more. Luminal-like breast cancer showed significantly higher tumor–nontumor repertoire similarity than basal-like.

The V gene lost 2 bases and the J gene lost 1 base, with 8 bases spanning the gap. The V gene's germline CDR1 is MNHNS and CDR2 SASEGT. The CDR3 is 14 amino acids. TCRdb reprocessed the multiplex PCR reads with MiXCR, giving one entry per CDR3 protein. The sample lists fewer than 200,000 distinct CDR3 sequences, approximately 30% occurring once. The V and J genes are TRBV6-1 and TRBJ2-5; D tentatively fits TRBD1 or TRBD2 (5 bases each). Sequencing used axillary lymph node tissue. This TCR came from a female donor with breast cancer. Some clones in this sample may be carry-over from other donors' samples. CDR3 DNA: TGTGCCAGCAGTGAAACGGGACCCCAAGAGACCCAGTACTTC. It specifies CASSETGPQETQYF.